What follows is one T cell receptor (beta chain) and its context. The target antigen is unknown. These data are taken from a study of PD-L1 blockade in urothelial cancer. Study background: After treatment start, blood was analyzed at 3 weeks (second dose) and at 6 weeks. Points from the study as a whole: Durable-benefit cases showed more tumor-associated blood clone expansion at 3 weeks.

Time point defined: pretreatment peripheral blood. Locally advanced or metastatic urothelial carcinoma was present in patients. Each PCR received spiked synthetic TCR analog templates. Method: immunoSEQ multiplex PCR; TCRdb's copy keeps in-frame clones and lacks some. This sample has about 55,000 clones, with approximately 81% found just once. This TCR was recovered from a man aged 65-85 years with urothelial cancer. This specimen was PBMCs, taken around atezolizumab (anti-PD-L1) treatment.

The CDR3 sequence: CASSSRGRNGYTF. The CDR3 DNA reads as TGTGCCAGCAGCTCCAGGGGACGGAACGGCTACACCTTC. The chain carries TRBV7-2 and TRBJ1-2; maybe TRBD1 (6 bases). The germline CDR1 and CDR2 sequences are SGHTA and FQGNSA. V lost 4 bases to trimming and J lost 8 bases, with 14 bases between them. The CDR3 consists of 13 residues.